The following is a T cell receptor beta chain sequence with its context. Its target antigen remains unknown. Within one base of it there is no much larger clone, and no base qualities were kept. The sample belongs to a study of cytomegalovirus exposure and HLA in healthy donors (dated by TCRdb to 2017 to 2019). Study-wide context: In an earlier analysis of 587 of the donors, around 290 Gb of sequence data and about 110 million unique TCR beta sequences from about 179 million T cells were reported. An early release covering more than 500 HLA-typed donors comprised about 310 gigabases of sequencing data and roughly 86 million unique TCR sequences. The genetic ancestry cluster associated with self-reported Caucasian donors included over 65% of the approximately 400 genotyped donors. The study aimed to test whether signatures of past pathogen exposure could be identified by cataloging public T cell receptors. The T cell repertoires of about 700 subjects were profiled by immunosequencing and related to cytomegalovirus serostatus. In addition to the first cohort of 666 subjects, a separate validation cohort of around 110 different subjects was used. The study combined high-throughput TCR immunosequencing, statistical association of individual TCRs with disease status, and machine learning to predict cytomegalovirus infection status. In a later analysis, previously published TCR beta repertoires from 670 or so donors were re-analyzed and high-resolution HLA genotyping was added so that TCR occurrence patterns could be studied. Rather than drawing on any new phenotypic data, the later analysis identified candidate immune exposures from TCR beta sequences and the way those sequences occurred across donors. In an earlier analysis of roughly 580 of the donors, high-throughput TCR beta sequencing was used to judge whether each TCR beta V gene segment behaved as functional or pseudogenic. Donor age, sex, ethnicity and CMV serostatus were compiled together with the repertoire data. In a later genetic analysis, genome-wide SNP genotypes for 398 of the 666 donors were used, and that subset was treated as a discovery cohort. All discovery cohort repertoires had been generated on a single sequencing platform. HLA typing covered class I and class II loci at four-digit resolution. Typing coverage differed by locus: A, B, C, DRB1 and DQB1 were typed in roughly 620-640 donors, DQA1 in around 500, DPA1 in 600 to 610, and DPB1 in around 490. Because of strong linkage in the cohort, a handful of DR-DQ haplotypes were treated as single units for association and clustering. Across roughly 420 genotyped donors of the cohort, an average of about 240,000 unique TCR beta nucleotide sequences per donor were sequenced, and 15% to 20% of those sequences were non-productive.

Library prep was done by the immunoSEQ multiplex PCR assay. For the multiplex PCR, a mixture combining 60 forward primers for TCR Vbeta segments and 13 reverse primers for TCR Jbeta segments was used. A multiplex PCR assay on genomic DNA amplified the CDR3 region of rearranged TCR beta genes. Amplified TCR beta libraries were sequenced as 87-base-pair reads on the Illumina HiSeq System. As for how the authors treated the data: A later analysis counted some 74 million unique TCR beta chains across the roughly 700 repertoires, and approximately 11 million of these chains were shared by at least two donors. Raw reads were error-corrected and collapsed into unique sequences with a nearest-neighbor algorithm that merged closely related sequences to remove PCR and sequencing errors. V, D and J gene segments were assigned by aligning CDR3 sequences to IMGT reference sequences. For a sequence to be retained, at least a six-nucleotide match to both a V gene segment and a J gene segment was required. A rearrangement counted as productive if the CDR3 had no stop codons and remained in frame with V and J, and every other rearrangement counted as non-productive. CDR3 was defined according to IMGT convention as the region running from the second conserved V-encoded cysteine to the conserved J-encoded phenylalanine. In an earlier analysis of approximately 590 of the donors, sequences lacking an unambiguous match to a single V gene segment were excluded. An earlier analysis of 587 of the donors called V segments functional above 56.7% productive rearrangements and segregating when the between-donor standard deviation exceeded 5%. A statistical classification framework was developed to diagnose cytomegalovirus status using the catalog of TCR beta chain sequences. In a later analysis, TCR nucleotide sequences were compared against IMGT/GENE-DB human TR gene sequences so that V and J genes could be assigned. Using the TCRdist pipeline, a later analysis assigned CDR3 sequences along with most-parsimonious VDJ recombination scenarios. In a later analysis, every TCR beta chain was defined by the combination of its CDR3 amino acid sequence and its V-gene family, and reads without a unique V-gene family were dropped. A later analysis removed 450 to 600 highly shared, low-generation-probability nucleotide sequences to deal with suspected cross-contamination and a sequencing artifact. In a later analysis, a clonal expansion index for each public chain was calculated from normalized within-repertoire ranks of inferred template counts. In a later analysis, generation probabilities were computed using a VDJ recombination model fitted to out-of-frame rearrangements, and the results were checked against IGoR. In a later analysis, hypergeometric tests were used to score TCR-TCR, TCR-HLA and TCR-CMV co-occurrence, with a repertoire-size bias correction applied to TCR pairs. A later analysis estimated false discovery rates by permuting HLA or CMV assignments 20 times. In a later analysis, co-occurring TCRs were grouped with DBSCAN, and TCRdist sequence similarity was added when clustering was performed within HLA-allele-positive subsets. For co-occurrence clustering, repertoires with fewer than 30,000 or more than 120,000 public chains were excluded, along with five repertoires with anomalous nucleotide sharing. The table was pulled from immuneACCESS by TCRdb, which kept in-frame rearrangements only. Such tables lose some clones; where checked, under half of the loss comes from unresolved V genes, and the rest has no known cause. The V and J calls and clone size were taken over from that table, and D and trimming were inferred from the DNA. Here the sample has roughly 300,000 clones; roughly 90% occur a single time. The top ten hold roughly 4% of the sample.

Study-wide conclusions, independent of this receptor: A cluster of highly shared sequence variants was judged likely to represent a technical artifact of the sequencing pipeline. The authors suggested that the approach could potentially be extended to other disease states and immunological phenotypes. Because counts were too low, about 18 rarely observed V segments, including chromosome 9 orphons, were excluded from the earlier analysis of about 500 of the donors. The presence/absence analyses assumed that sequencing depth was roughly uniform across donors, and that assumption may not be true. In this cohort, only TCR beta chains were sequenced, and detectable features were limited by the absence of alpha or paired-chain data. Because HLA typing was missing for some donors at each locus, association tests included only the typed subset. Compared with equally common non-associated chains, HLA-associated TCR beta chains in a later analysis were more clonally expanded and had lower generation probabilities. A few of the identified cytomegalovirus-associated TCR beta chains were confirmed in vitro to be specific for cytomegalovirus antigens. A further reported finding was that TCR beta sequences accurately predicted the HLA-A and HLA-B alleles for most subjects in the first cohort. Strong co-occurrence of HLA alleles, especially DR and DQ, made assigning TCR associations to individual alleles difficult. Most TCR sequences were observed very rarely across donors, whereas some public TCRs were present in many individuals. Correlated functional status among segregating V segments might be attributable to linkage disequilibrium, but an unknown experimental factor could not be ruled out. The classifier was reported to diagnose cytomegalovirus status with high specificity and sensitivity in both the original cohort and the validation cohort. In a later analysis, the rate of TCR association differed among HLA loci, with DRB1 alleles having the most associated TCRs and HLA-C alleles having the fewest. For the cohort, immune exposure information was limited to CMV serostatus. Most CMV-associated TCR beta chains appeared to be HLA-restricted in a later analysis, and the HLA associations seemed to be driven largely by CMV exposure. In an earlier analysis of around 500 of the donors, most TCR beta V segments appeared in productive rearrangements about 87% or about 30% of the time, broadly matching IMGT annotations. In a later analysis, several top co-occurrence clusters were reported to appear linked to parvovirus B19, influenza, CMV and Epstein-Barr virus. According to a later genetic analysis, donors in an Asian-associated ancestry cluster had fewer N-insertions in productive TCRs than the approximately 650-donor mean. A later analysis associated around 16,000 TCR beta sequences with specific HLA alleles at a false discovery rate of 0.05. The study gave a list of some 150 TCR beta chains associated with cytomegalovirus. In a later genetic analysis, a missense DCLRE1C variant was associated with V-gene and J-gene trimming of TCR beta chains, and the association was replicated in an independent cohort.

In total, approximately 700 healthy bone marrow donors made up the cohort. Cohort members were all nominally healthy when sampled, although unrecorded immune exposures were likely present. The donor tested CMV seropositive, placing the donor among the 290 or so seropositive members of the cohort. Each donor provided a peripheral blood sample, and peripheral blood mononuclear cells were used for TCR beta sequencing. Genomic DNA was extracted from the blood cell samples with the Qiagen DNeasy Blood Extraction Kit. The sequence was obtained from a man in his forties in good health and CMV-seropositive. Material: PBMCs.

The nucleotide sequence is TGTGCCAGCAACCCCTCCGGGACTACTAACACCGGGGAGCTGTTTTTT. This sequence encodes CASNPSGTTNTGELFF. The receptor chain draws on TRBV7-9 and TRBJ2-2; the central 7 bases match TRBD2. V and J are trimmed by 7 bases and 2 bases, and the gene matches miss 10 bases of the junction. The CDR3 runs 16 residues from the cysteine to the phenylalanine. Of all the DNA, just the CDR3 is kept, 48 bases in frame from base 1. Taken from the germline V gene (reference sequence), the CDR1 and CDR2 loops are SEHNR and FQNEAQ.